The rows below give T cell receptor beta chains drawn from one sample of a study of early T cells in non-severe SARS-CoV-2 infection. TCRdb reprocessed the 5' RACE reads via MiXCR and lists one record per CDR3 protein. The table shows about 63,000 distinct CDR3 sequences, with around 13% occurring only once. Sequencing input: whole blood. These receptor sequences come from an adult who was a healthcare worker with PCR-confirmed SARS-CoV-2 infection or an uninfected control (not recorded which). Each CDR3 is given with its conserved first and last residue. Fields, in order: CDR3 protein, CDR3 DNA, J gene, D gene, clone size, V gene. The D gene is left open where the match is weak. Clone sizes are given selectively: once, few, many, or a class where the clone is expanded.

CDR3aa: CSARSPGGEQYF; CDR3nt: TGCAGTGCTAGATCTCCGGGCGGCGAGCAGTACTTC; j_gene: TRBJ2-7; d_gene: -; abundance: many; v_gene: TRBV20-1
CDR3aa: CAWSVLRGIPTGELFF; CDR3nt: TGTGCCTGGAGTGTTCTCAGGGGGATACCCACCGGGGAGCTGTTTTTT; j_gene: TRBJ2-2; d_gene: TRBD1; abundance: many; v_gene: TRBV30
CDR3aa: CASSSGQGPYEQYF; CDR3nt: TGTGCCAGTAGTTCCGGACAGGGACCCTACGAGCAGTACTTC; j_gene: TRBJ2-7; d_gene: TRBD1; abundance: many; v_gene: TRBV19
CDR3aa: CASSPLAGSNTEAFF; CDR3nt: TGTGCCAGCAGCCCGCTTGCAGGGAGTAACACTGAAGCTTTCTTT; j_gene: TRBJ1-1; d_gene: -; abundance: many; v_gene: TRBV7-6
CDR3aa: CASSLRQNEKLFF; CDR3nt: TGTGCCAGCAGCTTGCGTCAGAATGAAAAACTGTTTTTT; j_gene: TRBJ1-4; d_gene: -; abundance: many; v_gene: TRBV5-6
CDR3aa: CSVAGAPTGELFF; CDR3nt: TGCAGCGTTGCAGGGGCCCCGACCGGGGAGCTGTTTTTT; j_gene: TRBJ2-2; d_gene: -; abundance: many; v_gene: TRBV29-1
CDR3aa: CSASGAAALQETQYF; CDR3nt: TGCAGTGCTTCTGGTGCAGCGGCGCTACAAGAGACCCAGTACTTC; j_gene: TRBJ2-5; d_gene: -; abundance: few; v_gene: TRBV20-1
CDR3aa: CASSPPPGNEQFF; CDR3nt: TGTGCCAGCTCACCACCGCCAGGGAATGAGCAGTTCTTC; j_gene: TRBJ2-1; d_gene: -; abundance: many; v_gene: TRBV18
CDR3aa: CASSPYGSGGLSNEQFF; CDR3nt: TGCGCCAGCAGCCCCTACGGAAGCGGGGGATTATCCAATGAGCAGTTCTTC; j_gene: TRBJ2-1; d_gene: TRBD2; abundance: many; v_gene: TRBV4-3
CDR3aa: CASSFGIYPNEQFF; CDR3nt: TGTGCCAGCAGCTTTGGGATCTACCCCAATGAGCAGTTCTTC; j_gene: TRBJ2-1; d_gene: -; abundance: few; v_gene: TRBV5-6
CDR3aa: CASGPGLAGADTQYF; CDR3nt: TGTGCTAGTGGCCCGGGACTAGCGGGGGCAGATACGCAGTATTTT; j_gene: TRBJ2-3; d_gene: TRBD2; abundance: few; v_gene: TRBV12-5
CDR3aa: CASSLSRYSYEQYF; CDR3nt: TGTGCCAGCAGTTTGTCACGTTACTCCTACGAGCAGTACTTC; j_gene: TRBJ2-7; d_gene: -; abundance: many; v_gene: TRBV6-2/TRBV6-3
CDR3aa: CASSPMRGSHEQYF; CDR3nt: TGTGCCAGCAGCCCAATGAGGGGGTCCCACGAGCAGTACTTC; j_gene: TRBJ2-7; d_gene: -; abundance: many; v_gene: TRBV7-9
CDR3aa: CAAKGSGANVLTF; CDR3nt: TGTGCCGCCAAGGGCTCTGGGGCCAACGTCCTGACTTTC; j_gene: TRBJ2-6; d_gene: -; abundance: few; v_gene: TRBV6-5
CDR3aa: CAITRERDRVSDEQFF; CDR3nt: TGTGCCATCACTCGGGAAAGGGACAGGGTTTCGGATGAGCAGTTCTTC; j_gene: TRBJ2-1; d_gene: TRBD1; abundance: -; v_gene: TRBV10-3
CDR3aa: CASSPGTGYEQYF; CDR3nt: TGTGCCAGCAGCCCCGGGACTGGCTACGAGCAGTACTTC; j_gene: TRBJ2-7; d_gene: -; abundance: -; v_gene: TRBV11-2
CDR3aa: CAISESYRGAFF; CDR3nt: TGTGCCATCAGTGAGTCCTACAGGGGAGCTTTCTTT; j_gene: TRBJ1-1; d_gene: TRBD1; abundance: many; v_gene: TRBV10-3
CDR3aa: CSAEGLANYGYTF; CDR3nt: TGCAGCGCTGAGGGACTTGCTAACTATGGCTACACCTTC; j_gene: TRBJ1-2; d_gene: -; abundance: -; v_gene: TRBV29-1
CDR3aa: CSARGVLAGGHYNEQFF; CDR3nt: TGCAGTGCTAGGGGTGTTTTAGCGGGGGGCCACTACAATGAGCAGTTCTTC; j_gene: TRBJ2-1; d_gene: TRBD2; abundance: many; v_gene: TRBV20-1
CDR3aa: CASSRGTVENEKLFF; CDR3nt: TGTGCCAGCAGTCGCGGGACCGTCGAAAATGAAAAACTGTTTTTT; j_gene: TRBJ1-4; d_gene: -; abundance: many; v_gene: TRBV7-9
CDR3aa: CASSLDLDSPLHF; CDR3nt: TGCGCCAGCAGCTTGGACCTCGATTCACCCCTCCACTTT; j_gene: TRBJ1-6; d_gene: -; abundance: many; v_gene: TRBV5-1
CDR3aa: CASSVGGTGHLKNIQYF; CDR3nt: TGTGCCAGCAGCGTAGGAGGGACAGGACATTTAAAAAACATTCAGTACTTC; j_gene: TRBJ2-4; d_gene: TRBD1; abundance: many; v_gene: TRBV9
CDR3aa: CATSRGLFTDTQYF; CDR3nt: TGTGCCACCTCACGGGGACTCTTCACAGATACGCAGTATTTT; j_gene: TRBJ2-3; d_gene: -; abundance: many; v_gene: TRBV9
CDR3aa: CASSPQAEQFF; CDR3nt: TGTGCCAGCAGCCCACAGGCTGAGCAGTTCTTC; j_gene: TRBJ2-1; d_gene: -; abundance: -; v_gene: TRBV12-3/TRBV12-4
CDR3aa: CASSSPGQGISPLHF; CDR3nt: TGTGCCAGCAGTTCACCGGGACAGGGAATTTCACCCCTCCACTTT; j_gene: TRBJ1-6; d_gene: TRBD1; abundance: few; v_gene: TRBV6-6
CDR3aa: CSAEPGPTEAFF; CDR3nt: TGCAGCGCCGAGCCAGGTCCCACTGAAGCTTTCTTT; j_gene: TRBJ1-1; d_gene: -; abundance: -; v_gene: TRBV29-1
CDR3aa: CSVGKGVETQYF; CDR3nt: TGCAGCGTTGGAAAGGGGGTTGAGACCCAGTACTTC; j_gene: TRBJ2-5; d_gene: -; abundance: few; v_gene: TRBV29-1
CDR3aa: CAISARDKALQETQYF; CDR3nt: TGTGCCATCAGTGCCCGGGACAAGGCCCTACAAGAGACCCAGTACTTC; j_gene: TRBJ2-5; d_gene: -; abundance: many; v_gene: TRBV10-3
CDR3aa: CATSPDRGRDEQYF; CDR3nt: TGTGCCACCTCCCCGGACAGGGGGCGAGACGAGCAGTACTTC; j_gene: TRBJ2-7; d_gene: TRBD1; abundance: many; v_gene: TRBV2
CDR3aa: CASSPRPGQGTTDTQYF; CDR3nt: TGTGCCAGCAGCCCACGGCCCGGACAGGGGACGACAGATACGCAGTATTTT; j_gene: TRBJ2-3; d_gene: TRBD1; abundance: many; v_gene: TRBV7-6
CDR3aa: CSARGLAGNEQFF; CDR3nt: TGCAGTGCTAGGGGACTAGCGGGCAATGAGCAGTTCTTC; j_gene: TRBJ2-1; d_gene: TRBD2; abundance: many; v_gene: TRBV20-1
CDR3aa: CASSQDLGQAMSPLHF; CDR3nt: TGCGCCAGCAGCCAAGACCTGGGACAGGCGATGTCACCCCTCCACTTT; j_gene: TRBJ1-6; d_gene: TRBD1; abundance: many; v_gene: TRBV4-3
CDR3aa: CASSLSTGPPADTQYF; CDR3nt: TGTGCCAGCAGCCTCAGTACAGGGCCCCCAGCAGATACGCAGTATTTT; j_gene: TRBJ2-3; d_gene: -; abundance: many; v_gene: TRBV11-2
CDR3aa: CASSPTGTGELFF; CDR3nt: TGTGCCAGCAGTCCGACAGGGACCGGGGAGCTGTTTTTT; j_gene: TRBJ2-2; d_gene: TRBD1; abundance: many; v_gene: TRBV27
CDR3aa: CASSESGLVGNIQYF; CDR3nt: TGTGCCAGCAGTGAATCCGGGCTAGTAGGCAACATTCAGTACTTC; j_gene: TRBJ2-4; d_gene: -; abundance: -; v_gene: TRBV25-1
CDR3aa: CASSVGTGSTDTQYF; CDR3nt: TGCGCCAGCAGCGTCGGGACAGGGAGTACAGATACGCAGTATTTT; j_gene: TRBJ2-3; d_gene: TRBD1; abundance: few; v_gene: TRBV4-3
CDR3aa: CASSYYRGESTNEKLFF; CDR3nt: TGTGCCAGCAGCTACTACAGGGGCGAGAGCACTAATGAAAAACTGTTTTTT; j_gene: TRBJ1-4; d_gene: TRBD1; abundance: many; v_gene: TRBV11-2
CDR3aa: CASSFSVEGNQPQHF; CDR3nt: TGTGCCAGCAGCTTTTCTGTTGAAGGCAATCAGCCCCAGCATTTT; j_gene: TRBJ1-5; d_gene: -; abundance: many; v_gene: TRBV7-9
CDR3aa: CASSIFTGELFF; CDR3nt: TGTGCCAGCAGCATTTTTACCGGGGAGCTGTTTTTT; j_gene: TRBJ2-2; d_gene: -; abundance: many; v_gene: TRBV7-6
CDR3aa: CASSLVGQETQYF; CDR3nt: TGTGCCAGCAGCTTAGTGGGTCAAGAGACCCAGTACTTC; j_gene: TRBJ2-5; d_gene: -; abundance: few; v_gene: TRBV11-3
CDR3aa: CATSRVQLGNRQPQHF; CDR3nt: TGTGCCACCAGCAGAGTCCAGTTGGGGAATCGTCAGCCCCAGCATTTT; j_gene: TRBJ1-5; d_gene: -; abundance: many; v_gene: TRBV15
CDR3aa: CASSERQSGELFF; CDR3nt: TGTGCCAGCAGTGAACGACAGTCCGGGGAGCTGTTTTTT; j_gene: TRBJ2-2; d_gene: -; abundance: few; v_gene: TRBV6-4
CDR3aa: CASSLTSGGAGNEQFF; CDR3nt: TGTGCCAGCAGCTTAACTAGCGGGGGGGCCGGGAATGAGCAGTTCTTC; j_gene: TRBJ2-1; d_gene: TRBD2; abundance: few; v_gene: TRBV11-2
CDR3aa: CASSPIRELGQETQYF; CDR3nt: TGTGCCAGCAGCCCAATTCGGGAGCTGGGGCAAGAGACCCAGTACTTC; j_gene: TRBJ2-5; d_gene: -; abundance: many; v_gene: TRBV7-9
CDR3aa: CASSSNRDRHNGYTF; CDR3nt: TGTGCCAGCAGCTCAAACAGAGACCGTCATAACGGCTACACCTTC; j_gene: TRBJ1-2; d_gene: -; abundance: -; v_gene: TRBV11-2
CDR3aa: CASSLAGMDSGNTIYF; CDR3nt: TGCGCCAGCAGCTTGGCCGGGATGGACTCTGGAAACACCATATATTTT; j_gene: TRBJ1-3; d_gene: -; abundance: many; v_gene: TRBV5-1
CDR3aa: CAITPSERGYNEQFF; CDR3nt: TGTGCCATCACGCCTAGCGAGCGGGGGTACAATGAGCAGTTCTTC; j_gene: TRBJ2-1; d_gene: TRBD2; abundance: many; v_gene: TRBV10-3